The TCR beta chain under discussion was sequenced for a study of cytomegalovirus exposure and HLA in healthy donors. Study details: A later analysis reported the approximately 120 validation repertoires used the same platform as the 550 to 800 first-cohort repertoires.

This CDR3 comprises 14 residues. Germline V gene lookup returns CDR1 SGHTA and CDR2 FQGNSA. V lost 4 bases and J lost 4, with 14 bases in between. The assay was immunoSEQ multiplex PCR, and TCRdb's table has in-frame clones only and misses some. The sample consists of about 130,000 clones, 75% to 90% of them appearing once. The study's findings and limits: With high specificity and sensitivity, the classifier reportedly diagnosed cytomegalovirus status. CMV antigen specificity was confirmed in vitro for a few CMV-associated chains. Within the 120 or so validation repertoires, first-cohort TCR clusters tended to co-occur, according to a later analysis.

To note about this clone: Its antigen remains unidentified.

The sequence came from a woman between 18 and 30 years old in good health and CMV-seropositive. The chain carries TRBV7-2 and TRBJ2-7; tentative D call: TRBD1 (6 bases). The sample comprised PBMCs. The CDR3 DNA is TGTGCCAGCAGCTGGGGACAAGGGCAATACGAGCAGTACTTC. This codes for CASSWGQGQYEQYF.